These 10 T cell receptor beta chains came from one sample sequenced in a study of T cells in Graves' hyperthyroidism and ophthalmopathy. Amplified TCR beta CDR3 regions came from RNA transcripts. HTBI primers were employed in a first-round RT-PCR of the TCR CDR3. In TCRdb, the multiplex PCR reads were re-called with MiXCR into one record per CDR3 protein. The data contain 45,000 to 75,000 distinct CDR3 sequences, around 48% of them singletons. Sequenced: blood. These receptors were obtained from a woman aged 25 to 39 with Graves' ophthalmopathy.

The chain links TRBV9 to TRBJ2-1; 7 bases fit TRBD2. From germline, CDR1 is SGDLS and CDR2 YYNGEE. V shed 5 bases, J shed 0 bases, and the junction held 2 bases outside the gene matches. CDR3 size: 14 residues. The CDR3 loop is CASRGGSSYNEQFF. For the CDR3, the DNA is TGTGCCAGCAGGGGGGGGAGCTCCTACAATGAGCAGTTCTTC.

The chain uses TRBV15 and TRBJ2-1, with 13 bases identical to TRBD2. Germline CDR1 reads LNHNV; CDR2 reads YYDKDF (reference sequence). With V trimmed by 1 base and J by 5 bases, 5 bases remained unmatched. This CDR3 spans 17 amino acids. CDR3 sequence reads: CATSRVGTSGTNNEQFF. The CDR3 region has the DNA TGTGCCACCAGCAGAGTGGGGACTAGCGGGACGAACAATGAGCAGTTCTTC.

The chain combines TRBV2 with TRBJ2-3; 7 bases map to TRBD1. CDR1 is SNHLY, CDR2 FYNNEI, per germline. V was clipped by 6 bases and J by 6 bases; unmatched bases: 9. The CDR3 length is 14 residues. CDR3 bases: TGTGCCAGCAGCCTTCAGGGGGAAGGGGATACGCAGTATTTT. Its protein product is CASSLQGEGDTQYF.

On this clonotype itself: An end of the junction differs from the germline gene, which may be a read error. V usage is TRBV5-1 and J usage is TRBJ1-1, with 8 bases matching TRBD1. Per germline, CDR1 SGHRS and CDR2 YFSETQ. CDR3 length: 14 residues. The CDR3 protein is CASSARPGGTEASF. CDR3 DNA sequence: TGCGCCAGCAGCGCCCGGCCAGGGGGCACGGAAGCTTCCTTT. The full variable domain, with the rest looked up from reference TRBV5-1 and TRBJ1-1, is KAGVTQTPRYLIKTRGQQVTLSCSPISGHRSVSWYQQTPGQGLQFLFEYFSETQRNKGNFPGRFSGRQFSNSRSEMNVSTLELGDSALYLCASSARPGGTEASFGQGTRLTVV.

In regard to this clonotype: The CDR3 end shows no conserved phenylalanine or tryptophan, and so a read error is likely. No DNA is shown, since the ends of the CDR3 on it are uncertain; the CDR3 is the one TCRdb lists. V usage is TRBV28 and J usage is TRBJ1-2; TRBD1 was called by the table and not checked on the DNA. The CDR3 totals 13 residues, both ends included. Per the germline V gene, CDR1 is MDHEN and CDR2 is SYDVKM. CDR3 sequence reads: CASSVTGLSGNTL.

The V gene is TRBV3-1, the J gene TRBJ2-5, with 11 bases that match TRBD2. The germline V gene has CDR1 LGHDT and CDR2 YNNKEL (reference sequence). V lost 1 base to trimming and J lost 2 bases; unmatched junction nucleotides: 6. The CDR3 spans 17 residues. The CDR3 nucleotides read TGTGCCAGCAGCCAAGTTAGCGGGAGGGGTATACAAGAGACCCAGTACTTC. Encoded protein: CASSQVSGRGIQETQYF.

This clonotype was counted at least ten times. The CDR3: CAFDREGQYF. As DNA, the CDR3 is TGTGCCTTCGACAGGGAAGGGCAGTACTTC. The rearrangement uses TRBV30 and TRBJ2-7; TRBD1 aligns across 7 bases. Germline CDR1 reads GTSNPN; CDR2 reads SVGIG (reference sequence). This CDR3 has 10 amino acids. V lost 7 bases and J lost 9; bases outside the gene matches: 6.

The chain joins TRBV7-2 to TRBJ2-1; 7 bases map to TRBD2. After removal of 1 base from V and 12 bases from J, the junction contained 15 bases not matched to a gene. Germline CDR1 reads SGHTA; CDR2 reads FQGNSA. There are 16 residues in the CDR3. The CDR3 DNA reads as TGTGCCAGCAGCTTAGTCGCGGGAGCGACCACAGATACGCAGTTCTTC. Amino acid sequence: CASSLVAGATTDTQFF.

This clonotype is classed as medium-sized. The chain uses TRBV15 and TRBJ2-3; D possibly corresponds to TRBD2 (5 bases). The V gene lost 0 bases and the J gene lost 1 base, with 8 bases spanning the gap. This CDR3 spans 15 amino acids. Germline CDR1 LNHNV, CDR2 YYDKDF (reference sequence). CDR3 bases: TGTGCCACCAGCAGAGACTTCGGGGGCACAGATACGCAGTATTTT. Protein sequence: CATSRDFGGTDTQYF.

As concerns this clonotype: Compared with germline, one end of the junction differs, possibly owing to a read error. J is TRBJ2-6 and V is TRBV7-3; 7 nucleotides line up with TRBD1. This CDR3 is built from 13 residues. Germline loops: CDR1 SGHTA, CDR2 FQGTGA. In DNA, the CDR3 is TGTGCCAGCAGCTTAGAGGGGGCGAACGTCCTGACTTTC. It yields the protein CASSLEGANVLTF.